This T cell receptor beta chain was retrieved from a study of vaccination effects on CD4 cells after COVID-19. Study-level information: The median interval between the second dose and post-vaccine sampling was 72 days.

The CDR3 runs to 17 residues. The germline V gene encodes CDR1 LNHNV and CDR2 YYDKDF (reference sequence). V dropped 1 base and J dropped 0 bases, with 13 bases sitting between them. The study, taken as a whole, reports: In the late period after vaccination, infection- and vaccine-induced clones contracted markedly.

The assay was immunoSEQ multiplex PCR, and TCRdb's table has in-frame clones only and misses some. Here the sample spans about 69,000 clones, around two thirds being singletons. Remarks on this clone: What it recognizes is unknown.

Sequencing followed a ViraFEST assay step that expanded antigen-specific CD4+ T cells with viral peptide pools. The culture ran for 10 days before CD4+ T cells were isolated. The participants, recipients of two vaccine doses, got either BNT162b2 or mRNA-1273. On days 3 and 7, fresh IL-2 medium replaced half the medium. The rearrangement joins TRBV15 to TRBJ2-1, with D possibly matching TRBD1 (6 bases). This clonotype was obtained from a human donor who received a COVID-19 vaccine. The sequences come from CD4+ T cells from PBMCs cultured with HCoV-229E spike peptides, collected after COVID-19 vaccination. CDR3 in amino acids: CATSRGTGQHSYNEQFF. The CDR3 DNA reads TGTGCCACCAGCAGAGGCACAGGGCAACACTCCTACAATGAGCAGTTCTTC.